This TCR beta chain was sequenced in a study of cytomegalovirus exposure and HLA in healthy donors. Study observations and caveats: Further analysis, carried out later, found HLA-associated TCR beta chains more clonally expanded than equally common other chains. In a later analysis, productive TCRs from donors in an Asian-associated ancestry cluster reportedly carried fewer N-insertions than the cohort mean. Analysis was carried out at a later point, and it linked a missense DCLRE1C variant to TCR beta V- and J-gene trimming.

PCR primers comprised 60 Vbeta and 13 Jbeta primers. Using immunoSEQ multiplex PCR, the repertoire was profiled, and TCRdb retains in-frame clones only, with some absent. The repertoire has 130,000 or so clones, 75% of them found once; the top ten carry about 3.5%. This clone was found a few times. Its antigen is not known. This TCR derives from a man aged 40-49 years in good health and CMV-seronegative. Material: PBMCs.

The CDR3 DNA sequence: TGTGCCAGCAGTTACGCCGGGTTCACAGATACGCAGTATTTT. This encodes CASSYAGFTDTQYF. The V gene is TRBV6-5, the J gene TRBJ2-3; D is unclear. V was pared by 2 bases and J by 2 bases, with 8 bases between. Looked up from germline, CDR1 is MNHEY and CDR2 is SVGAGI. CDR3 length equals 14 residues.